Each of the 5 T cell receptor beta chains below was sequenced from the same sample in a study of vaccination effects on CD4 cells after COVID-19. ViraFEST used viral peptide pools to expand antigen-specific CD4+ T cells before sequencing. The culture ran for 10 days, and then CD4+ T cells were isolated. Either the BNT162b2 or mRNA-1273 vaccine was given to participants in two doses. Generated by immunoSEQ multiplex PCR, the TCRdb table keeps only in-frame clones and is missing some. The data hold 20,000 to 25,000 clones, with roughly 81% observed a single time. These receptors lack a known antigen. Here the sequenced sample was CD4+ T cells from PBMCs cultured with SARS-CoV-2 spike peptides, taken after COVID-19 vaccination. The receptor source for this set is a human donor who received a COVID-19 vaccine. Some clones in this sample may be carry-over from other donors' samples.

The V and J genes are TRBV9 and TRBJ2-5, with D perhaps assigned TRBD1 or TRBD2 (5 bases each). Germline CDR1 reads SGDLS; CDR2 reads YYNGEE. The V and J ends lost 2 bases and 2 bases respectively, with 10 bases between them. The CDR3 consists of 14 residues. The DNA for the CDR3 is TGTGCCAGCAGCGTGGGACCGACGCAAGAGACCCAGTACTTC. Its protein product is CASSVGPTQETQYF.

The chain uses TRBV5-4 and TRBJ2-2; TRBD2 agrees at 14 bases. This CDR3 has 17 residues. The trim removed 4 bases at V and 2 bases at J, leaving 4 bases unmatched. In germline, CDR1 is SGHNT, CDR2 YYREEE (reference sequence). CDR3 nucleotide sequence: TGTGCCAGCAGCCCGGGACTAGCGGGGGCCAACACCGGGGAGCTGTTTTTT. Translated: CASSPGLAGANTGELFF. Based on the CDR3 plus reference TRBV5-4 and TRBJ2-2, the full variable domain is ETGVTQSPTHLIKTRGQQVTLRCSSQSGHNTVSWYQQALGQGPQFIFQYYREEENGRGNFPPRFSGLQFPNYSSELNVNALELDDSALYLCASSPGLAGANTGELFFGEGSRLTVL.

The chain is built from TRBV5-1 and TRBJ1-4; possible D gene TRBD1, 6 bases. Trimming removed 0 bases at V and 0 bases at J, with 18 bases between. The V gene's germline CDR1 is SGHRS and CDR2 YFSETQ. The CDR3 runs to 19 residues. CDR3: CASSLAPRRGMATNEKLFF. In DNA form, the CDR3 reads TGCGCCAGCAGCTTGGCGCCGAGGAGGGGGATGGCAACTAATGAAAAACTGTTTTTT.

This chain connects TRBV2 to TRBJ2-7, with 13 bases identical to TRBD2. The CDR3 consists of 14 residues. V was clipped by 6 bases and J by 7 bases; unmatched bases: 6. The germline V gene encodes CDR1 SNHLY and CDR2 FYNNEI. In DNA form, the CDR3 reads TGTGCCAGCAGACAACTAGCGGGGGGGAGAGAGCAGTACGTC. Its protein is CASRQLAGGREQYV.

J is TRBJ2-7 and V is TRBV21-1; the table's D call, TRBD1, was not checked against the DNA. TRBV21-1 is tagged as a pseudogene. This CDR3 is built from 15 residues. The CDR3 DNA is TGTGCCAGCAGCAAAGCTGGTCAGGGGAAAAACGAGCAGTACGTC. Its protein product is CASSKAGQGKNEQYV.